Below are 19 T cell receptor beta chains sequenced from a single sample in a study of cytomegalovirus exposure and HLA in healthy donors. PCR used 60 Vbeta primers and 13 Jbeta primers. Sequencing was performed with immunoSEQ multiplex PCR; in TCRdb, only in-frame clones are kept and a portion is missing. The top ten clones hold 7.7% of a sample with under 200,000 clones, around 80% of them seen once. The specimen was PBMCs. Source of these receptors: a woman aged 40 to 50 in good health and CMV-seropositive.

The chain combines TRBV5-1 with TRBJ1-1; 7 nucleotides align to TRBD1. CDR1 is SGHRS, CDR2 YFSETQ, per germline. The CDR3 runs 13 residues. V lost 5 bases and J lost 3; bases outside the gene matches: 4. The CDR3 spells CASRTGAHTEAFF. The CDR3 bases are TGCGCCAGCAGAACAGGGGCGCACACTGAAGCTTTCTTT.

J is TRBJ1-2 and V is TRBV28; D not resolved. The V gene lost 2 bases and the J gene lost 8 bases, with 15 bases spanning the gap. This CDR3 contains 14 residues. Germline V gene sequence: CDR1 MDHEN, CDR2 SYDVKM. The CDR3 coding sequence is TGTGCCAGCAGTTTAACCGGTGAGGGTTTGGGCTACACCTTC. The encoded protein is CASSLTGEGLGYTF.

The chain uses TRBV28 and TRBJ2-5; D is unresolved. Germline assignment: CDR1 MDHEN and CDR2 SYDVKM. Trimming left V 3 bases short and J 5 bases short, with 13 bases between. The CDR3 extends over 14 amino acids. CDR3 nucleotides: TGTGCCAGCAGTTTGGGTCCCCACGGGGAGACCCAGTACTTC. Amino acids: CASSLGPHGETQYF.

CDR3 in DNA: TGTGCCATCAGGGACAGTGGCTCTGGAAACACCATATATTTT. Protein product: CAIRDSGSGNTIYF. The chain couples TRBV10-3 to TRBJ1-3; a possible D gene is TRBD1 (6 bases). Looked up from germline, CDR1 is ENHRY and CDR2 is SYGVKD. V lost 6 bases and J lost 0, with 9 bases in between. The CDR3 has 14 amino acids.

This chain links TRBV6-5 with TRBJ2-7, with 7 bases aligning to TRBD1. Germline V gives CDR1 MNHEY, CDR2 SVGAGI. This CDR3 comprises 15 residues. V shed 0 bases, J shed 5 bases, and the junction held 7 bases outside the gene matches. The CDR3 region is CASSYSRQGTHEQYF. In DNA, the CDR3 is TGTGCCAGCAGTTACTCGAGACAGGGTACCCACGAGCAGTACTTC.

The chain links TRBV27 to TRBJ1-1; D unresolved. Trimming pared 3 bases from V and 6 bases from J, leaving 14 bases between. The CDR3 covers 14 residues. Germline V CDR1 and CDR2: MNHEY, SMNVEV (reference sequence). CDR3 sequence reads: CASSFRAPGAEAFF. CDR3 sequence (DNA): TGTGCCAGCAGTTTCCGAGCCCCCGGAGCTGAAGCTTTCTTT.

This clone was detected once. Additional DNA sequences in this sample encode the identical CDR3. This chain uses TRBV6-5 with TRBJ1-2, with D possibly being TRBD1 (6 bases). The CDR3 extends over 12 amino acids. Germline lookup yields CDR1 MNHEY and CDR2 SVGAGI. V gave up 4 bases and J gave up 5 bases, with 8 bases separating them. The CDR3, as DNA: TGTGCCAGCAGTTCGACAGGTTATGGCTACACCTTC. As protein: CASSSTGYGYTF.

This clone is judged medium-sized (0.01 to 0.1%). The CDR3, as DNA: TGTGCCAGCAGCTCAGGACAGCCCTACGAGCAGTACTTC. Translation gives CASSSGQPYEQYF. This chain uses TRBV5-4 with TRBJ2-7, with a possible D match to TRBD1 (6 bases). Germline V gives CDR1 SGHNT, CDR2 YYREEE (reference sequence). The ends were cut back, 3 bases at V and 2 bases at J, with 9 bases in the middle. The CDR3 is 13 residues long.

The rearrangement uses TRBV18 and TRBJ2-3, with TRBD2 matching over 9 bases. The germline gives CDR1 KGHSH, CDR2 LQKENI. V shed 2 bases, J shed 5 bases, and the junction held 11 bases outside the gene matches. This CDR3 has 17 amino acids. The CDR3 here is CASSPNAGGPRLDTQYF. As DNA, the CDR3 is TGTGCCAGCTCACCAAACGCGGGAGGGCCGAGGTTAGATACGCAGTATTTT.

The chain recombines TRBV11-3 with TRBJ2-2, with 7 bases that match TRBD2. There are 14 residues in the CDR3. Germline V gene lookup returns CDR1 SGHNT and CDR2 YENEEA. J lost 4 bases, V lost 6 bases, and 5 bases had no gene match. This CDR3 is CASSSSSGTGELFF. CDR3 sequence (DNA): TGTGCCAGCAGTTCGTCTAGCGGCACCGGGGAGCTGTTTTTT.

CDR3 DNA: TGTGCCAGCTCACCCAGGACAGGGAACTACGAGCAGTACTTC. It encodes CASSPRTGNYEQYF. The rearrangement joins TRBV2 to TRBJ2-7, with TRBD1 matching over 8 bases. The CDR3 runs 14 residues. Germline CDR1 is SNHLY and CDR2 is FYNNEI. V dropped 8 bases and J dropped 3; count of bases not matched to a gene: 9.

The chain uses TRBV11-2 and TRBJ2-1, with 11 bases lining up with TRBD2. The CDR3 consists of 15 residues. The germline CDR1 and CDR2 sequences are SGHAT and FQNNGV. V shed 5 bases, J shed 10 bases, and the junction held 10 bases outside the gene matches. In nucleotides, the CDR3 is TGTGCCAGCAGCCCAGGGGTAGCGGGAGGGTGGGAGCAGTTCTTC. As protein: CASSPGVAGGWEQFF.

CDR3 sequence: CASSSTGSYQPQHF. The DNA of the CDR3 is TGTGCCAGCAGTTCCACCGGGTCCTATCAGCCCCAGCATTTT. The chain employs TRBV6-6 and TRBJ1-5; D not certain. This CDR3 spans 14 amino acids. Germline CDR1 MNHNY, CDR2 SVGAGI (reference sequence). Between the trimmed V and J ends, which lost 4 bases and 5 bases, there was a span of 12 bases.

The CDR3 loop is CASCTFLTGTGKNSPLHF. For the CDR3, the DNA is TGTGCCAGCTGTACCTTTCTCACCGGGACAGGGAAGAATTCACCCCTCCACTTT. The chain links TRBV27 to TRBJ1-6; TRBD1 agrees at 9 bases. The CDR3 has 18 amino acids. J lost 7 bases, V lost 8 bases, and 18 bases had no gene match. Germline CDR1 MNHEY, CDR2 SMNVEV (reference sequence).

The V gene is TRBV30, the J gene TRBJ2-5; 7 bases map to TRBD1. V dropped 3 bases and J dropped 11; count of bases not matched to a gene: 15. The germline V gene encodes CDR1 GTSNPN and CDR2 SVGIG (reference sequence). The CDR3 runs 14 residues. For the CDR3, the DNA is TGTGCCTGGAGGATCTTTGACAGGGAGTGGGAGCAGTACTTC. Residues: CAWRIFDREWEQYF.

The V gene is TRBV6-5, the J gene TRBJ2-1; 9 nucleotides match TRBD2. Germline trimming cut 4 bases from V and 4 bases from J; bases unmatched to any gene: 5. This CDR3 comprises 15 residues. CDR1 MNHEY and CDR2 SVGAGI come from the germline V gene. CDR3 residues: CASSSAGGGYNEQFF. Written as DNA, the CDR3 is TGTGCCAGCAGTTCTGCGGGAGGGGGGTACAATGAGCAGTTCTTC.

This chain links TRBV18 with TRBJ1-2; 7 nucleotides match TRBD1. Looked up from germline, CDR1 is KGHSH and CDR2 is LQKENI. The ends lost 4 bases at V and 5 bases at J; junction bases unmatched: 7. The CDR3 extends over 14 amino acids. CDR3 sequence (DNA): TGTGCCAGCTCACAACCGGGACAGATTTATGGCTACACCTTC. Protein sequence: CASSQPGQIYGYTF.

This clone was counted between two and nine times. This chain links TRBV14 with TRBJ2-1, with D possibly TRBD1 on 6 matching bases. Trimming stripped 0 bases from V and 12 bases from J, with 21 bases between. The CDR3 has 16 amino acids. Germline V lookup: CDR1 SGHDN, CDR2 FVKESK. CDR3: CASSQEYPGQGAPQFF. CDR3 sequence (DNA): TGTGCCAGCAGCCAAGAATACCCGGGACAAGGAGCCCCGCAGTTCTTC.

This clone appeared a few times. The rearrangement joins TRBV7-2 to TRBJ1-1; D is uncertain. The CDR3 loop spans 16 amino acids. V was pared by 5 bases and J by 5 bases, with 21 bases between. CDR1 SGHTA and CDR2 FQGNSA come from the germline V gene. CDR3 in amino acids: CASSKRRGLSGTEAFF. The CDR3 bases are TGTGCCAGCAGCAAAAGAAGAGGGCTAAGTGGGACTGAAGCTTTCTTT.